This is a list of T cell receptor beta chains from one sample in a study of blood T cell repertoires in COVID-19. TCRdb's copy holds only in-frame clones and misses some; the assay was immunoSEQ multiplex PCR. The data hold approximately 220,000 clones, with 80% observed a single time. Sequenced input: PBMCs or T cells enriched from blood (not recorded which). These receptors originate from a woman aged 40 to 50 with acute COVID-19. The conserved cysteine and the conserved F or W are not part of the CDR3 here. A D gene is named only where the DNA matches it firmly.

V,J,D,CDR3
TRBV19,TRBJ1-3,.,ASSPGTNGGNTIY
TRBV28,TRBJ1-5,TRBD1,ASYSPQGGGSQPQH
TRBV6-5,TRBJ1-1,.,ASSLPGDSSEAF
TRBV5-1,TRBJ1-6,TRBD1,ASSLEDRGSSPLH
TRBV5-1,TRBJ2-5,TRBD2,ASSLHPGTSGRETQY
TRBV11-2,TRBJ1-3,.,ASSLGGHLAGNTIY
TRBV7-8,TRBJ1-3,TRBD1,ASSTSRTGTGNTIY
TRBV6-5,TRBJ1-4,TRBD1,ASSQGGRGEKLF
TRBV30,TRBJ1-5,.,AWSAGGEQPQH
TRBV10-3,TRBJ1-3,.,AITRQEISTIY
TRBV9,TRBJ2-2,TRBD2,ASSPSGGMNTGELF
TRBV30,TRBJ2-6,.,AWSVFPSGANVLT
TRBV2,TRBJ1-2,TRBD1,ASFTGDYGYT
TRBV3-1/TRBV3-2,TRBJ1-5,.,ASSRWGGSNQPQH
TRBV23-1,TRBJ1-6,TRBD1,ASSQSAQGAPPYNSPLH
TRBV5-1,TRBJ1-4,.,ASRLETRSEKLF
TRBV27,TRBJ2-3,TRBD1,ASSSGTGYGDTQY
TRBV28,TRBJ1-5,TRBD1,ASSGTAVNQPQH
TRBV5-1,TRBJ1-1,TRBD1,ASSWGQGGTEAF
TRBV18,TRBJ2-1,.,ASSPSRTPYNEQF
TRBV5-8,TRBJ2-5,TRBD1,ASSLGQVETQY
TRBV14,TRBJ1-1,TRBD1,ASSQAGTGTEAF
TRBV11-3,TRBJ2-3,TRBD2,ASGLAGTQY
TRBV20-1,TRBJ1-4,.,SASLYNEKLF
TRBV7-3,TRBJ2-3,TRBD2,ASSFPAGADTQY
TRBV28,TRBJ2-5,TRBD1,ASSLSGTGVETQY
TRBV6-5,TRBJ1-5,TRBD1,ASSKRTGVNQPQH
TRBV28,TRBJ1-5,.,ASSWNSHVRNQPQH
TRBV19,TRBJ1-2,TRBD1,ASTTPHRGENYGYT
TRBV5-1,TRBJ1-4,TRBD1,ASRRLGDRNEKLF
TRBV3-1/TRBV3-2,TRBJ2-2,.,ASSQDPSQGLGTGELF
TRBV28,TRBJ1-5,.,ASSFRPQH
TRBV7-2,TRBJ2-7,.,ASSLEDRRRGEQY
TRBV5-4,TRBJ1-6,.,ASSKDPGLYNSPLH
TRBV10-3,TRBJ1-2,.,AISTGNGNYGYT
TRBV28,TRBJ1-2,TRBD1,ASSRDRARLYGYT
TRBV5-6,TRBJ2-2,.,ASSLVSGVDTGELF
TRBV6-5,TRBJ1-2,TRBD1,ASSVRQGAGGYT
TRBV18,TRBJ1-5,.,ASSPEASNQPQH
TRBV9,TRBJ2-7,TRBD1,ASSPGQGAYEQY
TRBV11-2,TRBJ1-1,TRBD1,ASSAGTGLRVNTEAF
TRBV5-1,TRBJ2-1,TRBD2,ASSLVSSGGPWDEQF
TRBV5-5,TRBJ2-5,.,ASSLADSGTQY
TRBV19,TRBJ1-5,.,ASMGGAGGENQPQH
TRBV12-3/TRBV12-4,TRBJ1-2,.,ASSLGGDGYT
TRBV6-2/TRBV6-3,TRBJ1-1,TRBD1,ASSQRTGMNTEAF
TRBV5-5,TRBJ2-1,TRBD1,ASSLDGRGQIDEQF
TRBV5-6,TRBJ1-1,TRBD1,ASSLGTGLNTEAF
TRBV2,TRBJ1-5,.,ASRATYSNQPQH
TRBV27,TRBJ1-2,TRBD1,ASSLFGTEYGYT
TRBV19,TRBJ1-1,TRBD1,ASSDRGKKNTEAF
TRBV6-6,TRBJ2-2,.,ASSPTRARANTGELF
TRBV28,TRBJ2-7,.,ATQLDSYEQY